This TCR beta chain was sequenced during a study of blood T cell repertoires in COVID-19. In the study overall: The United States, Italy and Spain were the sources of the acute and convalescent COVID-19 samples. The cDNA or gDNA used as material had been derived from T cells, B-cell-depleted T cells, or PBMCs.

The germline CDR1 and CDR2 sequences are LNHDA and SQIVND (reference sequence). This CDR3 region has 16 residues. The V and J ends lost 5 bases and 4 bases, in that order; junction bases with no gene match: 6. Per the original data handling: Reference gene primers were amplified, and this amplification served to estimate nucleated cell counts. Only in-frame clones appear in the TCRdb table, and some are missing; sequencing was by immunoSEQ multiplex PCR. Clonal size and the V and J genes are those of that table, whereas D and trimming came from the DNA. The sample has 25,000 to 35,000 clones; about 80% are singletons.

The origin of this receptor is a man between 65 and 85 years old with active COVID-19. This chain uses TRBV19 with TRBJ2-3; TRBD2 aligns across 13 bases. Sequencing input: peripheral blood. Here the CDR3 reads CASSPRLAGGPDTQYF. CDR3 nucleotides: TGTGCCAGTAGTCCGAGACTAGCGGGGGGTCCAGATACGCAGTATTTT.